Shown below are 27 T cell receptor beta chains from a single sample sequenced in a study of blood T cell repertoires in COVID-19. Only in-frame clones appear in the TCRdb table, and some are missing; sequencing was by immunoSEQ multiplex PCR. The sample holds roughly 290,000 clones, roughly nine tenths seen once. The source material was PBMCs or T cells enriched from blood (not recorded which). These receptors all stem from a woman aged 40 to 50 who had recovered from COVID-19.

CDR3 region: CASSRDKNTEAFF. The CDR3 DNA reads TGTGCCAGCAGCAGGGACAAAAACACTGAAGCTTTCTTT. V gene TRBV7-3 combines with J gene TRBJ1-1; weak D call: TRBD1 (6 bases). Germline V CDR1 and CDR2: SGHTA, FQGTGA. V was shortened by 5 bases and J by 2 bases, with 9 bases between the two germline ends. The CDR3 has 13 amino acids.

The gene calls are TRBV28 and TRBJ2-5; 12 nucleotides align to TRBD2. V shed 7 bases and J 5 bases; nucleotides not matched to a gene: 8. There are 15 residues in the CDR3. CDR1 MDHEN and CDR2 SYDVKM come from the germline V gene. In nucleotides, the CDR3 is TGTGCCAGCAAAGGAACTAGCGGGAGGAGTGAGACCCAGTACTTC. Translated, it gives CASKGTSGRSETQYF.

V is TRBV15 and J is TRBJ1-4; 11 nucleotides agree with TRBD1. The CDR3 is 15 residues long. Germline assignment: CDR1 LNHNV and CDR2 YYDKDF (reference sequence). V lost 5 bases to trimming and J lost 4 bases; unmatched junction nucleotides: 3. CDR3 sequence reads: CATSPGTGGNEKLFF. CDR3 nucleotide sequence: TGTGCCACCAGCCCGGGGACAGGGGGTAATGAAAAACTGTTTTTT.

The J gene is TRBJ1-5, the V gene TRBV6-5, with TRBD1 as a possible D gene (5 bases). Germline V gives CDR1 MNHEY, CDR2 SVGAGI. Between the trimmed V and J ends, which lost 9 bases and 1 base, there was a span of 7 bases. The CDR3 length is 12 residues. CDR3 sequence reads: CASGGSNQPQHF. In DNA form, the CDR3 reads TGTGCCAGTGGGGGGAGCAATCAGCCCCAGCATTTT.

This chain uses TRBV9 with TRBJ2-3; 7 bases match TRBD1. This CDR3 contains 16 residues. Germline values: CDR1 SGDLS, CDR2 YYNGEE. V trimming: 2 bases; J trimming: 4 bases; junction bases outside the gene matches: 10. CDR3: CASSVLTGSQADTQYF. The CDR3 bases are TGTGCCAGCAGCGTCCTGACAGGGTCGCAAGCAGATACGCAGTATTTT.

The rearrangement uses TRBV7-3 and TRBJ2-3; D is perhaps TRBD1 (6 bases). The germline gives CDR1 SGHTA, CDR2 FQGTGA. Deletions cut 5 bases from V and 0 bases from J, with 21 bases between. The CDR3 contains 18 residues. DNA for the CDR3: TGTGCCAGCAGCCCCAAACCGGACAGCCGGCCGAGCACAGATACGCAGTATTTT. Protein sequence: CASSPKPDSRPSTDTQYF. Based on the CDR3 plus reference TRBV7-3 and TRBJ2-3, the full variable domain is GAGVSQTPSNKVTEKGKYVELRCDPISGHTALYWYRQSLGQGPEFLIYFQGTGAADDSGLPNDRFFAVRPEGSVSTLKIQRTERGDSAVYLCASSPKPDSRPSTDTQYFGPGTRLTVL.

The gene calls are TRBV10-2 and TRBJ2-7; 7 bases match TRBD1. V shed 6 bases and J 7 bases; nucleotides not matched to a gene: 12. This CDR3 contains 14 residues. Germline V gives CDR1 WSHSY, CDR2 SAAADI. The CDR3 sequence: CASSHTTGLVEQYF. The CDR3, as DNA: TGCGCCAGCAGCCATACGACAGGGTTGGTGGAGCAGTACTTC.

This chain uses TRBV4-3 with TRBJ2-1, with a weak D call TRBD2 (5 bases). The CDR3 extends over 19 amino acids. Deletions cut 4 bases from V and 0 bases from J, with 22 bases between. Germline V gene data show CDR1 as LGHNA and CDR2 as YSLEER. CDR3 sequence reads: CASSLKPLGGWDSYNEQFF. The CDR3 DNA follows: TGCGCCAGCAGCCTAAAACCCCTGGGCGGGTGGGACTCCTACAATGAGCAGTTCTTC.

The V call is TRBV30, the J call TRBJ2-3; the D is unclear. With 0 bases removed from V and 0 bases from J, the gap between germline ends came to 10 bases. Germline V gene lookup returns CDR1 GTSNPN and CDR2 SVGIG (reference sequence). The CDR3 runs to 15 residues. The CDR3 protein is CAWSVPYSSTDTQYF. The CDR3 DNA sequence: TGTGCCTGGAGTGTACCCTACTCTAGCACAGATACGCAGTATTTT.

CDR3 sequence reads: CASSELSSGQSYGYTF. In DNA, the CDR3 is TGTGCCAGCAGTGAGTTATCCTCGGGACAGTCATATGGCTACACCTTC. The V call is TRBV28, the J call TRBJ1-2; 7 bases line up with TRBD1. The CDR3 is made up of 16 amino acids. Trimming cost V 5 bases and J 5 bases; bases outside gene matches: 14. Germline V gene lookup returns CDR1 MDHEN and CDR2 SYDVKM.

The CDR3 nucleotides read TGTGCCACCAGCAGGGACAGGAAGGCGGAGCCCCAGCATTTT. It yields the protein CATSRDRKAEPQHF. This chain links TRBV15 with TRBJ1-5; 7 nucleotides align to TRBD1. After removal of 3 bases from V and 8 bases from J, the junction contained 7 bases not matched to a gene. CDR1 and CDR2 from the germline V gene are LNHNV and YYDKDF (reference sequence). CDR3 size: 14 residues. The complete variable domain, with remaining parts taken from reference TRBV15 and TRBJ1-5, reads DAMVIQNPRYQVTQFGKPVTLSCSQTLNHNVMYWYQQKSSQAPKLLFHYYDKDFNNEADTPDNFQSRRPNTSFCFLDIRSPGLGDTAMYLCATSRDRKAEPQHFGDGTRLSIL.

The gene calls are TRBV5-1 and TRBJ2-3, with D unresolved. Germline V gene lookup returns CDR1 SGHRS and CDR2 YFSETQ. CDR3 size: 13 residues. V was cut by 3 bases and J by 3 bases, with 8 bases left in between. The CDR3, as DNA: TGCGCCAGCAGCTCCCTCTCTACAGATACGCAGTATTTT. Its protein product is CASSSLSTDTQYF.

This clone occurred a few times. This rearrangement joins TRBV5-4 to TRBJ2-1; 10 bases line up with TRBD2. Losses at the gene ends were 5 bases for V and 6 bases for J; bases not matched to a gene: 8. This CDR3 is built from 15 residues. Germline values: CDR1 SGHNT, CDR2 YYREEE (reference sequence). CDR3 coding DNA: TGTGCCAGCAGGTATGGACTAGCGGAACTCAATGAGCAGTTCTTC. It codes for CASRYGLAELNEQFF. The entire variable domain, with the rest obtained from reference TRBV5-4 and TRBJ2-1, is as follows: ETGVTQSPTHLIKTRGQQVTLRCSSQSGHNTVSWYQQALGQGPQFIFQYYREEENGRGNFPPRFSGLQFPNYSSELNVNALELDDSALYLCASRYGLAELNEQFFGPGTRLTVL.

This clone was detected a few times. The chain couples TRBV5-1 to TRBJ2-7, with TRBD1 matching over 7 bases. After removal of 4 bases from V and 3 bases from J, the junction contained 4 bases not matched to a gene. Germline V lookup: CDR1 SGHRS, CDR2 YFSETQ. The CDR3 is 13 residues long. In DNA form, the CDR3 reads TGCGCCAGCAGCCTTGGGACAGACTACGAGCAGTACTTC. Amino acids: CASSLGTDYEQYF. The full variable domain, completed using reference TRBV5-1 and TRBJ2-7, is KAGVTQTPRYLIKTRGQQVTLSCSPISGHRSVSWYQQTPGQGLQFLFEYFSETQRNKGNFPGRFSGRQFSNSRSEMNVSTLELGDSALYLCASSLGTDYEQYFGPGTRLTVT.

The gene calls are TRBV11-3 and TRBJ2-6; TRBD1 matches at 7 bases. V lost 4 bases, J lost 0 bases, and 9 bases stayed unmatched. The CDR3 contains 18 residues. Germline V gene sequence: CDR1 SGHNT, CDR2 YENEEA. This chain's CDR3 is CASSSEGQVSSGANVLTF. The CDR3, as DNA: TGTGCCAGCAGCTCAGAAGGACAGGTGAGCTCTGGGGCCAACGTCCTGACTTTC. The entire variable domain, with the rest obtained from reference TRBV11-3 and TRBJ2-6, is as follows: EAGVVQSPRYKIIEKKQPVAFWCNPISGHNTLYWYLQNLGQGPELLIRYENEEAVDDSQLPKDRFSAERLKGVDSTLKIQPAELGDSAVYLCASSSEGQVSSGANVLTFGAGSRLTVL.

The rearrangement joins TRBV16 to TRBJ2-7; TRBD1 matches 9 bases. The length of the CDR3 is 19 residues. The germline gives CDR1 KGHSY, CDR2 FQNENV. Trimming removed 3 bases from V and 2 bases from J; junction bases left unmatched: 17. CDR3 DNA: TGTGCCAGCAGCCAGGAGCCGGGACAGGGCCCCTTAAACCCCTACGAGCAGTACTTC. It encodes CASSQEPGQGPLNPYEQYF.

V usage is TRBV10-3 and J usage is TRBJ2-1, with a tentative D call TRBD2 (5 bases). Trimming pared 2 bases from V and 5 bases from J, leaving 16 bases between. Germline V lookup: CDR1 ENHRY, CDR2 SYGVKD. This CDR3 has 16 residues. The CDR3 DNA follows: TGTGCCATCAGTGAGACCCACCCGAGAGGGAACAATGAGCAGTTCTTC. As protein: CAISETHPRGNNEQFF.

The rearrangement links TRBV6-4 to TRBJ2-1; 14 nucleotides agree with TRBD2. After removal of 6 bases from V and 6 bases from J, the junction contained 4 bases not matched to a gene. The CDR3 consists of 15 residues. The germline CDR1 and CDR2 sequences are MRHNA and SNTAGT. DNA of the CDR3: TGTGCCAGCAGCGAGGGACTAGCGGGAGCCAATGAGCAGTTCTTC. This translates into CASSEGLAGANEQFF.

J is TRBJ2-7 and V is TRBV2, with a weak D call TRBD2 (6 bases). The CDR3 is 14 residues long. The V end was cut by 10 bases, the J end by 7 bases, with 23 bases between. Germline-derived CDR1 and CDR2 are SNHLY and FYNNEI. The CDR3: CATSRLVSAREQYF. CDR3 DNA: TGTGCCACCTCGCGACTAGTTAGTGCGCGGGAGCAGTACTTC.

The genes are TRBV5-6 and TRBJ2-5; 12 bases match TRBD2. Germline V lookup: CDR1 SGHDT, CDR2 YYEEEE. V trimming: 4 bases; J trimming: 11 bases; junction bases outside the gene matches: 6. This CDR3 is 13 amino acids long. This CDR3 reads CASSTGLAGTQYF. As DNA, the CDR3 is TGTGCCAGCAGCACCGGACTAGCGGGAACTCAGTACTTC.

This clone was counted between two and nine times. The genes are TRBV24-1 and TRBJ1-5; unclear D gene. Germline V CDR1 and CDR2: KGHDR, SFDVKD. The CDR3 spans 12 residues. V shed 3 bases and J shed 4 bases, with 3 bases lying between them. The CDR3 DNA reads TGTGCCACCAGTGATACTAATCAGCCCCAGCATTTT. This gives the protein CATSDTNQPQHF.

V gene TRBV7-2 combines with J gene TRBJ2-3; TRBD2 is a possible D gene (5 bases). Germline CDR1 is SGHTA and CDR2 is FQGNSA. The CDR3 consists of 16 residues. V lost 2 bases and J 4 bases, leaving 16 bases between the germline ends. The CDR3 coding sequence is TGTGCCAGCAGCTTATTAGGTGGGAGCGGTTCAGATACGCAGTATTTT. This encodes CASSLLGGSGSDTQYF. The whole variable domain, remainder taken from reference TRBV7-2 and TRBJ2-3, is GAGVSQSPSNKVTEKGKDVELRCDPISGHTALYWYRQSLGQGLEFLIYFQGNSAPDKSGLPSDRFSAERTGGSVSTLTIQRTQQEDSAVYLCASSLLGGSGSDTQYFGPGTRLTVL.

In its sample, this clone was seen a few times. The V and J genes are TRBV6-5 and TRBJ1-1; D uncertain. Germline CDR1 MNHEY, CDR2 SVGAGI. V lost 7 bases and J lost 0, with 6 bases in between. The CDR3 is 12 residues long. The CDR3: CASISVNTEAFF. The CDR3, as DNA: TGTGCCAGCATTTCGGTGAACACTGAAGCTTTCTTT.

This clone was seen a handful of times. CDR3 loop: CASSLQGNEQFF. The CDR3 bases are TGTGCCAGTAGTTTGCAGGGCAATGAGCAGTTCTTC. This sequence joins TRBV19 and TRBJ2-1; tentatively, D is TRBD1 (5 bases). V was trimmed by 5 bases and J by 6 bases, leaving 8 bases between them. CDR1 is LNHDA, CDR2 SQIVND, per germline (reference sequence). This CDR3 is built from 12 residues.

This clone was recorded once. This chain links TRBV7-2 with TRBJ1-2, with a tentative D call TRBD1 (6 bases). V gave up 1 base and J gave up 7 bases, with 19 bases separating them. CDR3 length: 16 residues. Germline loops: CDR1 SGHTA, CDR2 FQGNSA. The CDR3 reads CASSLGTGTPLVGYTF. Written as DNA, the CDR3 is TGTGCCAGCAGCTTAGGGACCGGGACACCCTTAGTTGGCTACACCTTC. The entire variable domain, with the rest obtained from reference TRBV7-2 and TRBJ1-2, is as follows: GAGVSQSPSNKVTEKGKDVELRCDPISGHTALYWYRQSLGQGLEFLIYFQGNSAPDKSGLPSDRFSAERTGGSVSTLTIQRTQQEDSAVYLCASSLGTGTPLVGYTFGSGTRLTVV.

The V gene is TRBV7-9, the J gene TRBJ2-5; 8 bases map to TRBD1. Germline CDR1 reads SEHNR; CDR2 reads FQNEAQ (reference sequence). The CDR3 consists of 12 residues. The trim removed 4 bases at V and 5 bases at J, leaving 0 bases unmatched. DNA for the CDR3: TGTGCCAGCAGCTGGGACAGGGAGACCCAGTACTTC. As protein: CASSWDRETQYF.

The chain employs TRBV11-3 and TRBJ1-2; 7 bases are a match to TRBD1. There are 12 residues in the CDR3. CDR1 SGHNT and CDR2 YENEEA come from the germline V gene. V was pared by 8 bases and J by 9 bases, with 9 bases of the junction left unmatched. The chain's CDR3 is CASHRGRLSYTF. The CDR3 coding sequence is TGTGCCAGCCACAGGGGACGTCTTAGCTACACCTTC. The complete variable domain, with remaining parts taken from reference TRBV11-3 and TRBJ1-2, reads EAGVVQSPRYKIIEKKQPVAFWCNPISGHNTLYWYLQNLGQGPELLIRYENEEAVDDSQLPKDRFSAERLKGVDSTLKIQPAELGDSAVYLCASHRGRLSYTFGSGTRLTVV.